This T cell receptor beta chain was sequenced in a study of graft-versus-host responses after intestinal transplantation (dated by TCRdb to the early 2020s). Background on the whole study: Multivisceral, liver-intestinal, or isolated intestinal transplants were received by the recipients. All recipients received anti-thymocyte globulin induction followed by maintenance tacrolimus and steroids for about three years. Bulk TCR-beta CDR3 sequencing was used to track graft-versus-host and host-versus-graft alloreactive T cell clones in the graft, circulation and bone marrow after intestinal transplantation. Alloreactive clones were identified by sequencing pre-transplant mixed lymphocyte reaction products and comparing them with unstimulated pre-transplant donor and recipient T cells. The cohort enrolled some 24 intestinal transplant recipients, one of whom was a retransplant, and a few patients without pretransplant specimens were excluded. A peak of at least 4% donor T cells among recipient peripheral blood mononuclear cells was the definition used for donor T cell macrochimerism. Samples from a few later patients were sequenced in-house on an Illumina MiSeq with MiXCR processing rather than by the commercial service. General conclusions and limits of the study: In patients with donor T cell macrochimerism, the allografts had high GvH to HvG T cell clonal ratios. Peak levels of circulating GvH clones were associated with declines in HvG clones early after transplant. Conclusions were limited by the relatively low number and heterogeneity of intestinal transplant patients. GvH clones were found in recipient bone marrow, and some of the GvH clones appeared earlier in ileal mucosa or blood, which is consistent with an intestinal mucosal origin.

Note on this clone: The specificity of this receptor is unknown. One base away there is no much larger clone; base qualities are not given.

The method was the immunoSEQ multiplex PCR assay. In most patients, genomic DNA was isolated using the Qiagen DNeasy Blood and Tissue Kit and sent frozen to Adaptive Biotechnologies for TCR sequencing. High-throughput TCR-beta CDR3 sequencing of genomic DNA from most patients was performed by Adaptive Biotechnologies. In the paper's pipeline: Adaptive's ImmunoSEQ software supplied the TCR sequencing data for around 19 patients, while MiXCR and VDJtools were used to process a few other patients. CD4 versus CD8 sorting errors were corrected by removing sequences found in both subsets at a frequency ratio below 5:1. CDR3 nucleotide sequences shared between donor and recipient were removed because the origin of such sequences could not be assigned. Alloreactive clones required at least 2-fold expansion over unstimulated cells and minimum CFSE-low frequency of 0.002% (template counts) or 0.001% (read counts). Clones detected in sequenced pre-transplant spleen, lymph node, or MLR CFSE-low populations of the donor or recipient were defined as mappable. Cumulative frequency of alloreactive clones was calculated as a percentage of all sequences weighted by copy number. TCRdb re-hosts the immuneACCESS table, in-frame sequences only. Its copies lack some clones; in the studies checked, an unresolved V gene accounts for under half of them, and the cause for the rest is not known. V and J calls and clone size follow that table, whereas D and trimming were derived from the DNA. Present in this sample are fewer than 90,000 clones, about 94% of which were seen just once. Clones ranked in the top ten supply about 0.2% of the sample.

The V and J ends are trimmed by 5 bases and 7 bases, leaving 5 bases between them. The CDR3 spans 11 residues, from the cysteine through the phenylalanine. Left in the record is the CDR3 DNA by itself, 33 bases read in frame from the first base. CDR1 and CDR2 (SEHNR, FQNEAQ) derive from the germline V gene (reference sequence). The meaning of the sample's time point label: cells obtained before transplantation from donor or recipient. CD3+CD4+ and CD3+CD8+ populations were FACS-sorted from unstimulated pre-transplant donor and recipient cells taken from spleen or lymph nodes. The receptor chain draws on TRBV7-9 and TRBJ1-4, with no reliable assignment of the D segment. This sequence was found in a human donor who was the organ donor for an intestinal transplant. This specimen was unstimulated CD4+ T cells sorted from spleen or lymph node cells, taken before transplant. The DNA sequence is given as TGTGCCAGCAGCCCGGGTGAAAAACTGTTTTTT. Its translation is CASSPGEKLFF. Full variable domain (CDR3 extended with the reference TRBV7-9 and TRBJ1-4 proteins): DTGVSQNPRHKITKRGQNVTFRCDPISEHNRLYWYRQTLGQGPEFLTYFQNEAQLEKSRLLSDRFSAERPKGSFSTLEIQRTEQGDSAMYLCASSPGEKLFFGSGTQLSVL.